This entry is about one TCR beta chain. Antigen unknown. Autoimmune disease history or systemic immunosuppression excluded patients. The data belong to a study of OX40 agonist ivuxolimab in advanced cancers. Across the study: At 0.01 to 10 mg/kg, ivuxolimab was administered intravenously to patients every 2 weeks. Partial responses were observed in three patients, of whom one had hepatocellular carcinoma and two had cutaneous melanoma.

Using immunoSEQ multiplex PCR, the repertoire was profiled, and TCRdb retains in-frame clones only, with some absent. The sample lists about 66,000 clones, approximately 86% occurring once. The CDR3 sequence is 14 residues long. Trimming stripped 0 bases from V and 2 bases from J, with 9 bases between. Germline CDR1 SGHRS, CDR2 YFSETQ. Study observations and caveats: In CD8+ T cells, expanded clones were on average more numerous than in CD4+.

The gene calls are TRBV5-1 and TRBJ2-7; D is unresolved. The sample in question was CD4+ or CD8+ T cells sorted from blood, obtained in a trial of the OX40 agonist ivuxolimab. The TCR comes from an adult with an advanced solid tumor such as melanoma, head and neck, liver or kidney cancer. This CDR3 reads CASSLGGNPYEQYF. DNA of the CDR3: TGCGCCAGCAGCTTGGGAGGTAACCCCTACGAGCAGTACTTC. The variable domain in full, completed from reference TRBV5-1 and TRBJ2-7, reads KAGVTQTPRYLIKTRGQQVTLSCSPISGHRSVSWYQQTPGQGLQFLFEYFSETQRNKGNFPGRFSGRQFSNSRSEMNVSTLELGDSALYLCASSLGGNPYEQYFGPGTRLTVT.